These 22 T cell receptor beta chains came from one sample sequenced in a study of control samples from healthy donors and cancer patients (dated by TCRdb to 2020 to 2021). The library was built by means of the immunoSEQ multiplex PCR assay. In TCRdb, the immuneACCESS table is reduced to in-frame sequences with V and J assigned. These tables do not hold every clone; where another copy was compared, an unresolved V gene accounts for under half, and the others remain unexplained. A total of about 120,000 clones appear in this sample, around 87% of them only once. The ten largest clones take up 12% of the sample. The sequenced sample consisted of blood. The receptor set was obtained from a man aged 25-45 years in good health.

Ten or more counts support this clone. The chain recombines TRBV15 with TRBJ2-1; the D is unclear. The V end lost 0 bases, the J end lost 7 bases, and 10 bases lay between the germline ends. This CDR3 contains 14 residues. Germline values: CDR1 LNHNV, CDR2 YYDKDF (reference sequence). The chain's CDR3 is CATSRDLGANEQFF. CDR3 DNA: TGTGCCACCAGCAGAGATCTAGGTGCAAATGAGCAGTTCTTC.

The rearrangement links TRBV27 to TRBJ1-5; D may be TRBD1 (6 bases). CDR1 and CDR2 from the germline V gene are MNHEY and SMNVEV (reference sequence). There are 17 residues in the CDR3. V lost 1 base, J lost 1 base, and 14 bases lay in between. CDR3 DNA sequence: TGTGCCAGCAGTTTATTGGGGGGCCTTGGGAGCAATCAGCCCCAGCATTTT. Residues: CASSLLGGLGSNQPQHF.

The CDR3 bases are TGTGCCAGCAGCTTCGACAGGCGGAACACCGGGGAGCTGTTTTTT. As protein: CASSFDRRNTGELFF. This chain connects TRBV11-1 to TRBJ2-2, with D possibly being TRBD1 (6 bases). Germline CDR1 SGHAT, CDR2 FQDESV (reference sequence). The CDR3 is 15 residues long. The V gene lost 3 bases and the J gene lost 1 base, with 9 bases spanning the gap.

V usage is TRBV7-8 and J usage is TRBJ1-3; D gene unclear. The CDR3 totals 11 residues. The germline V gene encodes CDR1 SGHVS and CDR2 FQNEAQ. The V end lost 3 bases, the J end lost 4 bases, and 1 base lay between the germline ends. DNA for the CDR3: TGTGCCAGCAGCTTCGGAAACACCATATATTTT. This sequence encodes CASSFGNTIYF.

The chain carries TRBV12-3 or TRBV12-4 and TRBJ2-3; no clear D gene. There are 13 residues in the CDR3. V lost 9 bases and J lost 0, with 10 bases in between. The CDR3: CASKLGSTDTQYF. In DNA, the CDR3 is TGTGCCAGTAAATTGGGCAGCACAGATACGCAGTATTTT.

The rearrangement joins TRBV10-2 to TRBJ1-1; D is uncertain. The germline CDR1 and CDR2 sequences are WSHSY and SAAADI. There are 13 residues in the CDR3. The V end lost 5 bases, the J end lost 1 base, and 8 bases lay between the germline ends. The CDR3 DNA follows: TGCGCCAGCAGTACTCAGAGGAACACTGAAGCTTTCTTT. This encodes CASSTQRNTEAFF.

The CDR3 bases are TGCGCCAGCAGCCCTCGGACTAGCGGGGGGTCTCAATTCACAGATACGCAGTATTTT. Its translation: CASSPRTSGGSQFTDTQYF. The chain carries TRBV4-1 and TRBJ2-3; TRBD2 aligns across 14 bases. After removal of 4 bases from V and 2 bases from J, the junction contained 11 bases not matched to a gene. Per germline, CDR1 MGHRA and CDR2 YSYEKL. The CDR3 has 19 amino acids.

The rearrangement joins TRBV7-2 to TRBJ2-1, with TRBD2 matching over 11 bases. The germline V gene has CDR1 SGHTA and CDR2 FQGNSA. The V gene end was trimmed by 0 bases and the J gene end by 8 bases; junction bases not matched to a gene: 15. This CDR3 contains 19 residues. The CDR3 protein is CASSLALAGGLTRVDEQFF. The CDR3 nucleotides read TGTGCCAGCAGCTTAGCCCTAGCGGGGGGTCTAACTCGCGTGGATGAGCAGTTCTTC.

This clone was recorded once. The J gene is TRBJ1-3, the V gene TRBV5-1; 8 positions match TRBD1. V lost 4 bases and J lost 1; bases outside the gene matches: 7. Germline CDR1 and CDR2: SGHRS and YFSETQ. CDR3 length: 16 amino acids. The CDR3 DNA is TGCGCCAGCAGCCCGTGGACAGGGTCTTCTGGAAACACCATATATTTT. It encodes CASSPWTGSSGNTIYF. Full variable domain (remainder filled in from reference TRBV5-1 and TRBJ1-3): KAGVTQTPRYLIKTRGQQVTLSCSPISGHRSVSWYQQTPGQGLQFLFEYFSETQRNKGNFPGRFSGRQFSNSRSEMNVSTLELGDSALYLCASSPWTGSSGNTIYFGEGSWLTVV.

J is TRBJ1-1 and V is TRBV4-1, with a tentative D call TRBD1 (6 bases). V was cut by 4 bases and J by 0 bases, with 15 bases left in between. Germline CDR1 is MGHRA and CDR2 is YSYEKL. The CDR3 extends over 16 amino acids. The DNA of the CDR3 is TGCGCCAGCAGCCCAGCTACGGGACAATTGAACACTGAAGCTTTCTTT. As protein: CASSPATGQLNTEAFF.

The table lists this clone with a count of one. The V gene is TRBV7-6, the J gene TRBJ2-2; D might be TRBD1 (5 bases). The CDR3 totals 14 residues. Germline CDR1 and CDR2: SGHVS and FNYEAQ. V lost 5 bases and J 4 bases, leaving 11 bases between the germline ends. The CDR3 sequence: CASSLTGPTGELFF. The CDR3 nucleotides are TGTGCCAGCAGCCTCACAGGCCCCACCGGGGAGCTGTTTTTT.

This clone has just one count. Here the CDR3 DNA reads TGTGCCAGCAGTTACTCGGGAAGGGACACTGAAGCTTTCTTT. It encodes CASSYSGRDTEAFF. This chain joins TRBV6-5 and TRBJ1-1; D unresolved. The V end lost 0 bases, the J end lost 3 bases, and 8 bases lay between the germline ends. Germline V lookup: CDR1 MNHEY, CDR2 SVGAGI. This CDR3 is built from 14 residues.

This chain joins TRBV7-2 and TRBJ1-5; perhaps TRBD1 as D (6 bases). Germline lookup yields CDR1 SGHTA and CDR2 FQGNSA. CDR3 length: 16 residues. Trimming cost V 0 bases and J 2 bases, with 11 bases left between them. The CDR3 reads CASSLAGRGGNQPQHF. CDR3 coding DNA: TGTGCCAGCAGCTTAGCGGGCAGGGGCGGCAATCAGCCCCAGCATTTT. Complete variable domain (other parts from reference TRBV7-2 and TRBJ1-5): GAGVSQSPSNKVTEKGKDVELRCDPISGHTALYWYRQSLGQGLEFLIYFQGNSAPDKSGLPSDRFSAERTGGSVSTLTIQRTQQEDSAVYLCASSLAGRGGNQPQHFGDGTRLSIL.

This chain uses TRBV19 with TRBJ1-3; TRBD1 aligns across 8 bases. The CDR3 extends over 14 amino acids. With V trimmed by 5 bases and J by 2 bases, 2 bases remained unmatched. Germline assignment: CDR1 LNHDA and CDR2 SQIVND (reference sequence). DNA for the CDR3: TGTGCCAGTAGTTCGGGACAGGCTGGAAACACCATATATTTT. Amino acids: CASSSGQAGNTIYF.

This sequence joins TRBV9 and TRBJ2-7, with 8 bases lining up with TRBD1. CDR1 and CDR2 from the germline V gene are SGDLS and YYNGEE. The CDR3 consists of 15 residues. The V and J ends lost 4 bases and 3 bases, in that order; junction bases with no gene match: 9. CDR3 bases: TGTGCCAGCAGCTCAGGGGGCAAGGAGCTCTACGAGCAGTACTTC. Translation gives CASSSGGKELYEQYF.

This clone was picked up one time. V is TRBV6-1 and J is TRBJ2-2; the D is unclear. V was trimmed by 4 bases and J by 1 base, leaving 13 bases between them. Germline V CDR1 and CDR2: MNHNS, SASEGT. The CDR3 length is 16 residues. The CDR3 bases are TGTGCCAGCAGTGCTTCAAAGACGGTGAACACCGGGGAGCTGTTTTTT. Its protein is CASSASKTVNTGELFF.

This clone has just one count. The chain couples TRBV6-5 to TRBJ2-7; 10 nucleotides agree with TRBD1. CDR3 size: 15 residues. The germline CDR1 and CDR2 sequences are MNHEY and SVGAGI. V lost 6 bases and J lost 3; bases outside the gene matches: 8. The CDR3 here is CASSRTRDRGYEQYF. The DNA of the CDR3 is TGTGCCAGCAGCCGCACCCGGGACAGGGGCTACGAGCAGTACTTC.

The V gene is TRBV12-3 or TRBV12-4, the J gene TRBJ1-2, with 7 bases matching TRBD1. This CDR3 is built from 13 residues. After removal of 1 base from V and 4 bases from J, the junction contained 0 bases not matched to a gene. CDR3 DNA sequence: TGTGCCAGCAGTTTAGGGGACAGCTATGGCTACACCTTC. This translates into CASSLGDSYGYTF.

Of note for this clone: The germline gene is not matched at one end of the junction; a read error may be the cause. The chain couples TRBV2 to TRBJ2-4; D is possibly TRBD1 (5 bases). The CDR3 is 12 amino acids. Germline CDR1 reads SNHLY; CDR2 reads FYNNEI. This CDR3 is CASSYNRPEVDF. As DNA, the CDR3 is TGTGCCAGCAGTTATAACAGGCCCGAAGTGGACTTC.

This chain joins TRBV5-6 and TRBJ2-2; maybe TRBD2 (6 bases). The CDR3 has 18 amino acids. V was cut by 0 bases and J by 4 bases, with 19 bases left in between. Per the germline V gene, CDR1 is SGHDT and CDR2 is YYEEEE. The CDR3 region is CASSLEGAGRIITGELFF. In DNA, the CDR3 is TGTGCCAGCAGCTTGGAAGGGGCGGGGAGGATCATCACCGGGGAGCTGTTTTTT.

The rearrangement uses TRBV4-1 and TRBJ2-2; TRBD1 agrees at 9 bases. This CDR3 spans 14 amino acids. The V gene end was trimmed by 8 bases and the J gene end by 4 bases; junction bases not matched to a gene: 5. CDR1 is MGHRA, CDR2 YSYEKL, per germline. The CDR3 spells CASRGQGTTGELFF. In DNA, the CDR3 is TGCGCCAGCCGGGGACAGGGAACCACCGGGGAGCTGTTTTTT.

The sample holds one count of this clone. The V gene is TRBV5-1, the J gene TRBJ1-5; TRBD1 is a possible D gene (5 bases). This CDR3 is built from 13 residues. V dropped 0 bases and J dropped 11 bases, with 12 bases sitting between them. CDR1 and CDR2 from the germline V gene are SGHRS and YFSETQ. CDR3 residues: CASSLGQGRAQHF. DNA for the CDR3: TGCGCCAGCAGCTTGGGGCAGGGACGGGCCCAGCATTTT.